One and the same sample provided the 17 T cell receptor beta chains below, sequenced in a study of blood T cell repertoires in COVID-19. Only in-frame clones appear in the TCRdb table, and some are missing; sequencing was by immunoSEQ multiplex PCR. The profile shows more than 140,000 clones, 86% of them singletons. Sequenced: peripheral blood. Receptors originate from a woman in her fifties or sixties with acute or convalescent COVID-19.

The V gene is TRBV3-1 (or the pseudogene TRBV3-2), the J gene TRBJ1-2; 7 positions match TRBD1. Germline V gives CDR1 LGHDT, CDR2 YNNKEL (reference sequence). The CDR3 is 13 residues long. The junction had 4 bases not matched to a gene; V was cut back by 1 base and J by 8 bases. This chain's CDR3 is CASSQAGGGGYTF. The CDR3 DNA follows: TGTGCCAGCAGCCAAGCAGGGGGTGGGGGCTACACCTTC.

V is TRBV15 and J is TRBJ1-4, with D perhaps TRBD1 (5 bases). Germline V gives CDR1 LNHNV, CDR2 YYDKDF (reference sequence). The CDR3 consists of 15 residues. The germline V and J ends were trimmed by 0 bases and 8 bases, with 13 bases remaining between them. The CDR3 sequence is CATSRDRGGWEKLFF. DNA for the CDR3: TGTGCCACCAGCAGAGATCGGGGGGGATGGGAAAAACTGTTTTTT.

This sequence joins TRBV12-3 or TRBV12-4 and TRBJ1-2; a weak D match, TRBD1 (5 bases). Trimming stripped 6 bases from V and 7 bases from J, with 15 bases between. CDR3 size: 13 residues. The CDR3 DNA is TGTGCCAGCAGCATATTAAGGGGAGGTGGCTACACCTTC. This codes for CASSILRGGGYTF.

In nucleotides, the CDR3 is TGTGCCAGCAGCTTAGTCGGGGGGGCCATAGAGACCCAGTACTTC. Its protein product is CASSLVGGAIETQYF. The rearrangement links TRBV11-3 to TRBJ2-5; 8 nucleotides line up with TRBD2. The germline CDR1 and CDR2 sequences are SGHNT and YENEEA. V was clipped by 1 base and J by 4 bases; unmatched bases: 5. The CDR3 is made up of 15 amino acids.

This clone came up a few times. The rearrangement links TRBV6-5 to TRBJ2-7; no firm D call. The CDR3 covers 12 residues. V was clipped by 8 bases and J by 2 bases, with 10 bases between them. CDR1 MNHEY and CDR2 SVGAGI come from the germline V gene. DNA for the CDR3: TGTGCCAGCTCTGCACATACCTACGAGCAGTACTTC. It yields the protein CASSAHTYEQYF.

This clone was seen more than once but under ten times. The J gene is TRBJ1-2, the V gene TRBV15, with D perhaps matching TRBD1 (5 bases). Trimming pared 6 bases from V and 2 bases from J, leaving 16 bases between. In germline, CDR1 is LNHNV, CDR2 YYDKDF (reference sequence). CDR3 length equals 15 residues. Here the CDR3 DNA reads TGTGCCACCAGAACCGACACTGGGGCAAACTATGGCTACACCTTC. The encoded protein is CATRTDTGANYGYTF.

Written as DNA, the CDR3 is TGTGCCAGCAGTGCCAGTTCATACTCGGACAGGGCGACCAACACTGAAGCTTTCTTT. The encoded protein is CASSASSYSDRATNTEAFF. The chain recombines TRBV6-2 or TRBV6-3 with TRBJ1-1, with TRBD1 identical over 8 bases. Trimming at V came to 5 bases and at J to 2 bases, leaving 19 bases not matched to a gene. Germline lookup yields CDR1 MNHEY and CDR2 SVGEGT. The CDR3 consists of 19 residues.

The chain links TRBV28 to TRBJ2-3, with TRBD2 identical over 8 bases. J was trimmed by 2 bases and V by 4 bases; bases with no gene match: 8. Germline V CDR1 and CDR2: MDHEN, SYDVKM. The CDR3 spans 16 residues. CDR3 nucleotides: TGTGCCAGCAGTTCCTTTGGAGCGGGGGCCACAGATACGCAGTATTTT. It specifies CASSSFGAGATDTQYF.

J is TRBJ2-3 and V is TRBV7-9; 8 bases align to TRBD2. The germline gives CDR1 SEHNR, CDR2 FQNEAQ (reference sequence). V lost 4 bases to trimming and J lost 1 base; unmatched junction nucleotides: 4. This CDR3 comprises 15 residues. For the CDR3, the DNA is TGTGCCAGCAGCTATAGCGGGGCGGGCACAGATACGCAGTATTTT. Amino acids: CASSYSGAGTDTQYF. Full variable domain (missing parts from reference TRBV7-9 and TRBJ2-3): DTGVSQNPRHKITKRGQNVTFRCDPISEHNRLYWYRQTLGQGPEFLTYFQNEAQLEKSRLLSDRFSAERPKGSFSTLEIQRTEQGDSAMYLCASSYSGAGTDTQYFGPGTRLTVL.

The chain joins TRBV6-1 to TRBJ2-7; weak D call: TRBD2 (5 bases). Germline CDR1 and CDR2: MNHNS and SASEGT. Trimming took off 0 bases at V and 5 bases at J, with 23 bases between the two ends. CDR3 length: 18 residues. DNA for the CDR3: TGTGCCAGCAGTGAAGCTATCTTTAAGTTGGGCGGGTCCGACGAGCAGTACTTC. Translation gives CASSEAIFKLGGSDEQYF.

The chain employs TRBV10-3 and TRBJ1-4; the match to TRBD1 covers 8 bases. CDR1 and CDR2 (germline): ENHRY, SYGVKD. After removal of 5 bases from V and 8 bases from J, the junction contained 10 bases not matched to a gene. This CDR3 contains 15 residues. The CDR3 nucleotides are TGTGCCATCAGTCCCTCCGGGACAGGTGTGGAAAAACTGTTTTTT. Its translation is CAISPSGTGVEKLFF.

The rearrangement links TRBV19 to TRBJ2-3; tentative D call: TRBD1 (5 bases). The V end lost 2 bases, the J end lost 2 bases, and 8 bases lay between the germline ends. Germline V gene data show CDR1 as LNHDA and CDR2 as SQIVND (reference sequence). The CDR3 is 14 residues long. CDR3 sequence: CASSIKGVTDTQYF. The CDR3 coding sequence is TGTGCCAGTAGTATAAAAGGGGTCACAGATACGCAGTATTTT.

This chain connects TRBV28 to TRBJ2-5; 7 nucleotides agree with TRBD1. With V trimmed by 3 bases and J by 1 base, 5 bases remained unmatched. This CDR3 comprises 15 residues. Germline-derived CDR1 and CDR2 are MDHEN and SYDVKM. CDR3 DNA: TGTGCCAGCAGTTTTAGGGACAGTTTCCAAGAGACCCAGTACTTC. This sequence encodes CASSFRDSFQETQYF.

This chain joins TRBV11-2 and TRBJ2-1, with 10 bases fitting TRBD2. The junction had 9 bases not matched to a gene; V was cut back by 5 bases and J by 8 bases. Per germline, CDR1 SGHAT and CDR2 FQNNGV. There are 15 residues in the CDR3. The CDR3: CASSGISSGGYEQFF. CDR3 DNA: TGTGCCAGCAGCGGGATTTCTAGCGGGGGCTATGAGCAGTTCTTC. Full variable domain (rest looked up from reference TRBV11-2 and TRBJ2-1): EAGVAQSPRYKIIEKRQSVAFWCNPISGHATLYWYQQILGQGPKLLIQFQNNGVVDDSQLPKDRFSAERLKGVDSTLKIQPAKLEDSAVYLCASSGISSGGYEQFFGPGTRLTVL.

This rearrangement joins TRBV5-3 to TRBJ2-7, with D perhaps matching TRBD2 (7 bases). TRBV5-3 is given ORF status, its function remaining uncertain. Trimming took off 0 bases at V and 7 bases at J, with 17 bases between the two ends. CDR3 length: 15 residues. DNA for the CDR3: TGTGCCAGAAGCTTGGCCGGGGGGCCTGCTCGGGAGCAGTACTTC. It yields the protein CARSLAGGPAREQYF.

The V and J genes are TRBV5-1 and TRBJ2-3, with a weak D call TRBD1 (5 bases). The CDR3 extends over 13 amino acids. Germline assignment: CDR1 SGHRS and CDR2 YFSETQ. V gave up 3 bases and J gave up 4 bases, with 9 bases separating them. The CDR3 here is CASSSLTADTQYF. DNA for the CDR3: TGCGCCAGCAGCTCCCTGACAGCAGATACGCAGTATTTT. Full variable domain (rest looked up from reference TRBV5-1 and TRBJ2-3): KAGVTQTPRYLIKTRGQQVTLSCSPISGHRSVSWYQQTPGQGLQFLFEYFSETQRNKGNFPGRFSGRQFSNSRSEMNVSTLELGDSALYLCASSSLTADTQYFGPGTRLTVL.

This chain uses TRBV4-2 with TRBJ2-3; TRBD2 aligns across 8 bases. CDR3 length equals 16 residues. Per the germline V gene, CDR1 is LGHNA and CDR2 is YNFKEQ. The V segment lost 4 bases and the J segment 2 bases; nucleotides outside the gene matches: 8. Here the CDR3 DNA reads TGTGCCAGCAGCCCCAATAGCGGGGACTACACAGATACGCAGTATTTT. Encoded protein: CASSPNSGDYTDTQYF.